The 15 T cell receptor beta chains given below trace back to one sample, sequenced in a study of early T cells in non-severe SARS-CoV-2 infection. TCRdb independently ran MiXCR on the 5' RACE reads; one entry per CDR3 protein. Of 70,000 or so distinct CDR3 sequences in the sample, around 13% were seen once. Sequenced input: whole blood. The receptor set was obtained from an adult who was a healthcare worker with PCR-confirmed SARS-CoV-2 infection or an uninfected control (not recorded which).

This clonotype was counted ten times or more. V usage is TRBV5-1 and J usage is TRBJ2-5, with TRBD1 as a possible D gene (5 bases). CDR3 length: 14 amino acids. CDR1 is SGHRS and CDR2 is YFSETQ in the germline V gene. V was clipped by 1 base and J by 2 bases, with 9 bases between them. CDR3 sequence (DNA): TGCGCCAGCAGCTTGACAGGCCCTCAAGAGACCCAGTACTTC. Its protein product is CASSLTGPQETQYF.

There are a few counts of this clonotype. This chain connects TRBV27 to TRBJ2-7; D is perhaps TRBD2 (6 bases). Looked up from germline, CDR1 is MNHEY and CDR2 is SMNVEV (reference sequence). V was cut by 8 bases and J by 3 bases, with 20 bases left in between. The CDR3 extends over 15 amino acids. The CDR3 DNA follows: TGTGCCAGCCGCTCGGGACTTACCAAAATCTACGAGCAGTACTTC. Translating it yields CASRSGLTKIYEQYF.

The sample holds a few counts of this clonotype. The rearrangement links TRBV28 to TRBJ2-7, with 8 bases lining up with TRBD2. CDR3 length: 14 residues. With 6 bases clipped from V and 3 bases from J, the junction kept 7 bases outside the gene matches. Germline V lookup: CDR1 MDHEN, CDR2 SYDVKM. The CDR3 protein is CASSQLAGFYEQYF. In nucleotides, the CDR3 is TGTGCCAGCAGCCAGCTAGCGGGTTTCTACGAGCAGTACTTC.

This clonotype was found many times. J is TRBJ1-1 and V is TRBV28; 8 nucleotides match TRBD1. The CDR3 totals 14 residues. The germline V gene encodes CDR1 MDHEN and CDR2 SYDVKM. V shed 7 bases, J shed 5 bases, and the junction held 9 bases outside the gene matches. The CDR3 here is CASTLGQDRTEAFF. CDR3 nucleotide sequence: TGTGCCAGCACCTTGGGACAGGATAGGACTGAAGCTTTCTTT.

This clonotype has ten or more counts. This chain uses TRBV7-2 with TRBJ1-6; D is ambiguous. Trimming pared 3 bases from V and 7 bases from J, leaving 4 bases between. This CDR3 is built from 12 residues. CDR1 and CDR2 from the germline V gene are SGHTA and FQGNSA. CDR3 protein: CASSLNNSPLHF. CDR3 sequence (DNA): TGTGCCAGCAGCTTGAACAATTCACCCCTCCACTTT. Combining the CDR3 with reference TRBV7-2 and TRBJ1-6 gives the whole variable domain GAGVSQSPSNKVTEKGKDVELRCDPISGHTALYWYRQSLGQGLEFLIYFQGNSAPDKSGLPSDRFSAERTGGSVSTLTIQRTQQEDSAVYLCASSLNNSPLHFGNGTRLTVT.

This clonotype was detected many times. CDR3 amino acids: CASSQRKGPAPYGYTF. The CDR3 DNA reads TGTGCCAGCAGCCAGAGGAAAGGGCCAGCCCCCTATGGCTACACCTTC. The rearrangement uses TRBV11-3 and TRBJ1-2; D is unclear. Trimming pared 5 bases from V and 4 bases from J, leaving 20 bases between. Germline values: CDR1 SGHNT, CDR2 YENEEA. CDR3 size: 16 residues.

This clonotype occurred many times. The chain joins TRBV12-5 to TRBJ2-1; D gene uncertain. The ends were cut back, 6 bases at V and 5 bases at J, with 11 bases in the middle. Germline assignment: CDR1 LGHNT and CDR2 FRNRAP. This CDR3 has 13 residues. As DNA, the CDR3 is TGTGCTAGTGGCCCAAAGTTAGACAATGAGCAGTTCTTC. Translating it yields CASGPKLDNEQFF.

In its sample, this clonotype was seen a few times. CDR3 nucleotide sequence: TGCAGCGTTGAATCGGGGCAGGGGGGTGGCTACACCTTC. Translated, it gives CSVESGQGGGYTF. The chain uses TRBV29-1 and TRBJ1-2, with 7 bases fitting TRBD1. The CDR3 is 13 amino acids. V was clipped by 2 bases and J by 7 bases; unmatched bases: 7. Germline V CDR1 and CDR2: SQVTM, ANQGSEA.

This clonotype appeared many times. The J gene is TRBJ1-4, the V gene TRBV7-9, with TRBD1 matching over 8 bases. The CDR3 length is 14 residues. The trim removed 4 bases at V and 7 bases at J, leaving 5 bases unmatched. Germline V gene sequence: CDR1 SEHNR, CDR2 FQNEAQ (reference sequence). In DNA, the CDR3 is TGTGCCAGCAGCTCGACAGGGGTTGGTGAAAAACTGTTTTTT. Protein product: CASSSTGVGEKLFF.

This clonotype has ten or more counts. The chain joins TRBV24-1 to TRBJ2-5; maybe TRBD1 (5 bases). V shed 2 bases and J shed 2 bases, with 11 bases lying between them. Looked up from germline, CDR1 is KGHDR and CDR2 is SFDVKD. The CDR3 consists of 15 residues. The CDR3 reads CATSDSAAGQETQYF. Written as DNA, the CDR3 is TGTGCCACCAGTGATTCCGCGGCAGGGCAAGAGACCCAGTACTTC.

This clonotype occurred many times. The rearrangement joins TRBV29-1 to TRBJ1-3; no clear D. The CDR3 totals 14 residues. Germline CDR1 SQVTM, CDR2 ANQGSEA. V gave up 4 bases and J gave up 0 bases, with 10 bases separating them. Here the CDR3 reads CSVVPGSSGNTIYF. DNA of the CDR3: TGCAGCGTTGTTCCGGGCAGCTCTGGAAACACCATATATTTT.

This clonotype was counted many times. This chain links TRBV27 with TRBJ2-5; 11 nucleotides align to TRBD2. The J segment lost 5 bases and the V segment lost 5 bases, leaving 10 bases of the junction unmatched. The CDR3 consists of 16 residues. Germline V gene lookup returns CDR1 MNHEY and CDR2 SMNVEV (reference sequence). The CDR3 region is CASSPRLAGLPETQYF. The CDR3 nucleotides read TGTGCCAGCAGTCCTCGACTAGCGGGGCTTCCGGAGACCCAGTACTTC.

At least ten counts were recorded for this clonotype. J is TRBJ1-2 and V is TRBV20-1, with D perhaps matching TRBD1 (5 bases). The germline gives CDR1 DFQATT, CDR2 SNEGSKA (reference sequence). Trimming took 0 bases from V and 2 from J, leaving 13 bases between them. The CDR3 extends over 15 amino acids. CDR3 residues: CSARDGGRENYGYTF. CDR3 nucleotide sequence: TGCAGTGCTAGAGATGGTGGCAGGGAAAACTATGGCTACACCTTC.

The table lists this clonotype with many counts. J is TRBJ1-1 and V is TRBV5-1; maybe TRBD1 (5 bases). The V gene's germline CDR1 is SGHRS and CDR2 YFSETQ. This CDR3 comprises 13 residues. Trimming shortened V by 4 bases and J by 1 base, and 8 bases separated the two germline ends. The CDR3 here is CASSRDRNTEAFF. The CDR3 bases are TGCGCCAGCAGCCGAGACAGGAACACTGAAGCTTTCTTT. The full variable domain, rest sourced from reference TRBV5-1 and TRBJ1-1, is KAGVTQTPRYLIKTRGQQVTLSCSPISGHRSVSWYQQTPGQGLQFLFEYFSETQRNKGNFPGRFSGRQFSNSRSEMNVSTLELGDSALYLCASSRDRNTEAFFGQGTRLTVV.

This clonotype has at least ten counts. The rearrangement uses TRBV6-2 or TRBV6-3 and TRBJ2-7, with D perhaps matching TRBD1 (6 bases). This CDR3 is 14 amino acids long. Germline loops: CDR1 MNHEY, CDR2 SVGEGT. The V and J ends lost 2 bases and 0 bases respectively, with 8 bases between them. As DNA, the CDR3 is TGTGCCAGCAGTTACCTGGGACACTCCTACGAGCAGTACTTC. Translated: CASSYLGHSYEQYF.